This T cell receptor beta chain originates from a study of OX40 agonist ivuxolimab in advanced cancers. At the level of the whole study: Ivuxolimab, which targeted the costimulatory receptor OX40 (CD134), was an agonistic, fully human IgG2 monoclonal antibody. Partial responses were achieved by three dose-escalation patients, of whom one had hepatocellular carcinoma and two had cutaneous melanoma. Among the 52 dose-escalation patients, some 19 had hepatocellular carcinoma, 15 melanoma, 9 renal cell carcinoma and 9 head and neck cancer. Prior anti-PD-1, anti-PD-L1 or anti-CTLA-4 therapy was permitted, and checkpoint inhibitors had been received by about 44% of dose-escalation patients. Intravenous ivuxolimab was administered to patients every 2 weeks at six dose levels: 0.01, 0.1, 0.3, 1.5, 3 and 10 mg/kg. Peripheral TCRbeta sequencing aimed to test whether ivuxolimab altered TCR sequence diversity and caused clonal T-cell expansion. A male proportion of under 85% and a mean age of approximately 62 years, ranging from 23 to 79, were recorded for the dose-escalation cohort. The paper covers the monotherapy dose-escalation part of the phase I ivuxolimab trial, which included N ≈ 54 patients.

Study-wide findings and limitations: Low levels of normalized T-cell clonal expansion were also seen in some patients who did not respond. On average, CD8+ T cells showed more expanded clones than CD4+ T cells after ivuxolimab. In the 0.1-3.0 mg/kg groups, partial responders were among the patients with the lowest normalized peripheral clonal expansion, particularly in CD8+ T cells. At doses from 0.1 to 3.0 mg/kg, clonal expansion was seen in both CD4+ and CD8+ blood T cells between baseline and week 6. The antigen specificity of the clonally expanded peripheral T cells was not determined.

Genomic DNA was extracted from sorted cells for sequencing of the TCRbeta CDR3 region. TCRbeta CDR3 regions were sequenced using the immunoSEQ Assay. Drawn from immuneACCESS, this table holds only the in-frame rearrangements with V and J called that TCRdb kept. Clones are partly lost; checked studies trace under half to an unresolved V gene and leave the rest unexplained. Within this sample are some 86,000 clones, with roughly 87% of them counted one time only. The ten largest clonotypes hold under 0.35% of the sample. Patients with autoimmune disease history or receiving systemic immunosuppression were excluded from the trial. In every dose cohort, peripheral blood was drawn for TCR sequencing at baseline, cycle 4 day 1, and cycle 7 day 1. The samples were taken from a phase I, first-in-human, multicenter, open-label dose-escalation trial of ivuxolimab. Adults with locally advanced or metastatic melanoma, renal cell, hepatocellular, or head and neck squamous cell carcinoma were enrolled in the trial. CD4+ and CD8+ T cells were sorted separately from peripheral blood before TCR sequencing.

Points on this clone: The antigen it recognizes is unknown. No base qualities exist here, and no much larger clone lies one base off it.

The receptor comes from an adult with an advanced solid tumor such as melanoma, head and neck, liver or kidney cancer. The input for sequencing was CD4+ or CD8+ T cells sorted from blood, taken in a trial of the OX40 agonist ivuxolimab.

For the CDR3, the sequence is CASSRSRQTSYTF. The nucleotide sequence reads TGTGCCAGCAGCCGGTCTCGGCAGACGAGCTACACCTTC. The V gene is TRBV7-2 and the J gene is TRBJ1-2, with no reliable assignment of the D segment. From cysteine to phenylalanine, the CDR3 is 13 amino acids long. The retained sequence is limited to the CDR3, 39 bases, with the frame set at the first base. V gives up 5 bases and J gives up 9 bases, and the segment between their germline ends measures 16 bases. The germline V gene gives CDR1 as SGHTA and CDR2 as FQGNSA.